These 25 T cell receptor beta chains came from one sample sequenced in a study of blood T cell repertoires in COVID-19. TCRdb's copy holds only in-frame clones and misses some; the assay was immunoSEQ multiplex PCR. The sample contains 140,000 to 150,000 clones, around 88% of which appear only once. The sample consisted of peripheral blood. All receptors come from a man in his 60s with active or convalescent COVID-19.

This chain connects TRBV10-3 to TRBJ1-1, with 7 bases matching TRBD1. With V trimmed by 0 bases and J by 7 bases, 8 bases remained unmatched. The germline CDR1 and CDR2 sequences are ENHRY and SYGVKD. The CDR3 sequence is 15 residues long. The CDR3 sequence is CAISESGGLIDEAFF. Written as DNA, the CDR3 is TGTGCCATCAGTGAGTCAGGGGGCCTTATCGATGAAGCTTTCTTT.

V usage is TRBV3-1 (or the pseudogene TRBV3-2) and J usage is TRBJ1-4; D is ambiguous. This CDR3 contains 15 residues. The V gene lost 4 bases and the J gene lost 7 bases, with 16 bases spanning the gap. Per germline, CDR1 LGHDT and CDR2 YNNKEL (reference sequence). CDR3 coding DNA: TGTGCCAGCAGCCCGCCCGGGGAATGGGGTGAAAAACTGTTTTTT. It encodes CASSPPGEWGEKLFF.

This chain joins TRBV9 and TRBJ2-7; no clear D gene. Germline V gives CDR1 SGDLS, CDR2 YYNGEE. The CDR3 length is 15 residues. V was clipped by 0 bases and J by 0 bases, with 10 bases between them. The CDR3 DNA is TGTGCCAGCAGCGTAGATGGGCTACCCTCCTACGAGCAGTACTTC. This encodes CASSVDGLPSYEQYF.

V usage is TRBV2 and J usage is TRBJ2-4; TRBD1 is a possible D gene (5 bases). Trimming stripped 1 base from V and 0 bases from J, with 10 bases between. CDR3 length: 16 residues. The germline gives CDR1 SNHLY, CDR2 FYNNEI. The CDR3 bases are TGTGCCAGCAGTGAAGAGGCAGGGCTAGCCAAAAACATTCAGTACTTC. Protein: CASSEEAGLAKNIQYF. The variable domain in full, completed from reference TRBV2 and TRBJ2-4, reads EPEVTQTPSHQVTQMGQEVILRCVPISNHLYFYWYRQILGQKVEFLVSFYNNEISEKSEIFDDQFSVERPDGSNFTLKIRSTKLEDSAMYFCASSEEAGLAKNIQYFGAGTRLSVL.

The CDR3 sequence: CASIRGQETQYF. DNA of the CDR3: TGTGCCAGCATACGGGGACAAGAGACCCAGTACTTC. The chain employs TRBV7-9 and TRBJ2-5, with D possibly TRBD2 on 5 matching bases. CDR3 length equals 12 residues. CDR1 is SEHNR and CDR2 is FQNEAQ in the germline V gene (reference sequence). Trimming left V 7 bases short and J 2 bases short, with 8 bases between.

The V gene is TRBV19, the J gene TRBJ1-6; no clear D. V was trimmed by 9 bases and J by 1 base, leaving 25 bases between them. This CDR3 has 19 residues. Germline CDR1 reads LNHDA; CDR2 reads SQIVND (reference sequence). The CDR3 DNA reads as TGTGCCAGGGAGGTAGTAGCCTCGGGAATTGGTTCCTATAATTCACCCCTCCACTTT. It yields the protein CAREVVASGIGSYNSPLHF.

V gene TRBV15 combines with J gene TRBJ1-5, with 9 nucleotides matching TRBD1. The CDR3 is made up of 18 amino acids. The germline V gene encodes CDR1 LNHNV and CDR2 YYDKDF (reference sequence). The V gene end was trimmed by 2 bases and the J gene end by 5 bases; junction bases not matched to a gene: 13. The CDR3 here is CATSRSQARTGVDQPQHF. The CDR3 DNA follows: TGTGCCACCAGCAGATCCCAAGCCCGGACAGGGGTGGATCAGCCCCAGCATTTT.

The chain joins TRBV5-4 to TRBJ2-5; D call uncertain. With 0 bases removed from V and 3 bases from J, the gap between germline ends came to 12 bases. CDR3 length: 15 amino acids. Germline V gene lookup returns CDR1 SGHNT and CDR2 YYREEE (reference sequence). For the CDR3, the DNA is TGTGCCAGCAGCTTGGAGTTGAACCGAGAAGAGACCCAGTACTTC. Translation gives CASSLELNREETQYF.

The chain joins TRBV5-6 to TRBJ2-3, with TRBD1 as a possible D gene (6 bases). Germline V gene sequence: CDR1 SGHDT, CDR2 YYEEEE. Trimming pared 4 bases from V and 2 bases from J, leaving 11 bases between. The CDR3 runs to 14 residues. CDR3 DNA: TGTGCCAGCAGCCGGGACACCCACACAGATACGCAGTATTTT. Residues: CASSRDTHTDTQYF.

The J gene is TRBJ2-1, the V gene TRBV6-2 or TRBV6-3; 8 nucleotides align to TRBD2. There are 15 residues in the CDR3. Trimming at V came to 5 bases and at J to 0 bases, leaving 3 bases not matched to a gene. Germline V lookup: CDR1 MNHEY, CDR2 SVGEGT. This CDR3 reads CASSLSGISYNEQFF. CDR3 DNA: TGTGCCAGCAGTCTTAGCGGGATCTCCTACAATGAGCAGTTCTTC.

This chain joins TRBV29-1 and TRBJ2-1; the match to TRBD2 covers 11 bases. V lost 3 bases and J lost 0; bases outside the gene matches: 10. This CDR3 is built from 18 residues. Germline CDR1 SQVTM, CDR2 ANQGSEA. In nucleotides, the CDR3 is TGCAGCGTTGAGAGGAAGCGGGGACTAGCGGACTCCTACAATGAGCAGTTCTTC. This gives the protein CSVERKRGLADSYNEQFF.

The chain recombines TRBV6-6 with TRBJ1-5; 8 bases agree with TRBD1. The CDR3 is 14 residues long. V was clipped by 2 bases and J by 6 bases; unmatched bases: 3. Germline CDR1 MNHNY, CDR2 SVGAGI (reference sequence). In DNA form, the CDR3 reads TGTGCCAGCAGTTACCAGGGGGCCGGTCAGCCCCAGCATTTT. Translating gives CASSYQGAGQPQHF.

The V and J genes are TRBV7-9 and TRBJ1-1, with TRBD1 identical over 8 bases. Unmatched junction bases numbered 4, after V lost 3 bases and J lost 4 bases. From germline, CDR1 is SEHNR and CDR2 FQNEAQ (reference sequence). The CDR3 has 14 amino acids. This chain's CDR3 is CASSFLTGGTEAFF. Here the CDR3 DNA reads TGTGCCAGCAGCTTCTTAACAGGGGGCACTGAAGCTTTCTTT.

V and J are TRBV2 and TRBJ1-2; D gene unclear. CDR1 SNHLY and CDR2 FYNNEI come from the germline V gene. The CDR3 is 12 amino acids. V lost 3 bases and J lost 8, with 10 bases in between. The CDR3 sequence is CASSDIHVGYTF. The CDR3 coding sequence is TGTGCCAGCAGTGACATTCATGTCGGCTACACCTTC.

This chain connects TRBV29-1 to TRBJ1-5; TRBD1 matches at 7 bases. The CDR3 extends over 13 amino acids. Germline CDR1 SQVTM, CDR2 ANQGSEA. Germline trimming cut 2 bases from V and 2 bases from J; bases unmatched to any gene: 0. The CDR3 protein is CSVETGGNQPQHF. DNA for the CDR3: TGCAGCGTTGAAACAGGGGGCAATCAGCCCCAGCATTTT.

This clone was counted only a few times. The gene calls are TRBV28 and TRBJ2-7; no reliable D call. CDR1 and CDR2 from the germline V gene are MDHEN and SYDVKM. The CDR3 has 12 residues. The V gene lost 7 bases and the J gene lost 2 bases, with 9 bases spanning the gap. The CDR3 nucleotides read TGTGCCAGCAAGCTGAACGCCTACGAGCAGTACTTC. Encoded protein: CASKLNAYEQYF.

This clone was observed once. V usage is TRBV6-4 and J usage is TRBJ2-3; 15 bases are a match to TRBD2. The CDR3 consists of 17 residues. V was pared by 7 bases and J by 3 bases, with 8 bases of the junction left unmatched. The V gene's germline CDR1 is MRHNA and CDR2 SNTAGT. CDR3 loop: CASILGLAGGATDTQYF. In DNA, the CDR3 is TGTGCCAGCATTCTCGGACTAGCGGGGGGGGCAACAGATACGCAGTATTTT.

The chain has TRBV27 and TRBJ1-5; 7 nucleotides agree with TRBD1. Germline CDR1 is MNHEY and CDR2 is SMNVEV (reference sequence). The CDR3 loop spans 14 amino acids. V lost 6 bases and J lost 1; bases outside the gene matches: 3. The CDR3: CASSPQGSNQPQHF. The CDR3 region has the DNA TGTGCCAGCAGCCCACAGGGGAGCAATCAGCCCCAGCATTTT.

The chain combines TRBV7-2 with TRBJ1-6, with D maybe TRBD1 (5 bases). V lost 3 bases to trimming and J lost 7 bases, with 16 bases between them. The CDR3 totals 16 residues. Germline CDR1 SGHTA, CDR2 FQGNSA. The CDR3 nucleotides are TGTGCCAGCAGCTTCGGAGGGGCGGAGGTAAATTCACCCCTCCACTTT. Translation gives CASSFGGAEVNSPLHF.

This chain uses TRBV3-1 (or the pseudogene TRBV3-2) with TRBJ1-2; possibly TRBD1 for D (6 bases). Trimming removed 7 bases at V and 6 bases at J, with 18 bases between. Germline V gene data show CDR1 as LGHDT and CDR2 as YNNKEL (reference sequence). This CDR3 is 14 amino acids long. The CDR3, as DNA: TGTGCCAGCACCCAGGTGGGCAGGACAGATGGCTACACCTTC. Protein: CASTQVGRTDGYTF.

The rearrangement links TRBV30 to TRBJ2-7, with 8 bases that match TRBD2. Germline assignment: CDR1 GTSNPN and CDR2 SVGIG (reference sequence). This CDR3 comprises 13 residues. J gave up 6 bases and V 8 bases, and 12 bases lay outside the gene matches. The CDR3 reads CAGLRAGGSEQYF. CDR3 coding DNA: TGTGCCGGGTTAAGGGCGGGGGGATCCGAGCAGTACTTC.

The J gene is TRBJ2-5, the V gene TRBV27; 7 bases line up with TRBD1. V was clipped by 7 bases and J by 4 bases; unmatched bases: 6. In germline, CDR1 is MNHEY, CDR2 SMNVEV (reference sequence). This CDR3 has 13 amino acids. In DNA form, the CDR3 reads TGTGCCAGCAAGAGAGGGGGCTCAGAGACCCAGTACTTC. It codes for CASKRGGSETQYF.

This clone was seen a single time. The chain employs TRBV4-2 and TRBJ2-7; D is undetermined. The CDR3 is 12 residues long. V dropped 0 bases and J dropped 2 bases, with 2 bases sitting between them. Germline-derived CDR1 and CDR2 are LGHNA and YNFKEQ. CDR3: CASSQDAYEQYF. The CDR3 DNA reads as TGTGCCAGCAGCCAAGACGCCTACGAGCAGTACTTC.

This chain connects TRBV18 to TRBJ2-1; TRBD1 matches 7 bases. Germline assignment: CDR1 KGHSH and CDR2 LQKENI. The length of the CDR3 is 19 residues. V lost 0 bases, J lost 0 bases, and 11 bases stayed unmatched. Here the CDR3 reads CASSPPRGLGDSSYNEQFF. The CDR3 coding sequence is TGTGCCAGCTCACCACCGAGGGGATTGGGGGACAGCTCCTACAATGAGCAGTTCTTC.

This clone came up once. The CDR3 bases are TGTGCCAGCAGCTTTGGTGGAGAAGAGACCCAGTACTTC. It specifies CASSFGGEETQYF. The rearrangement links TRBV11-2 to TRBJ2-5; D not resolved. CDR3 length: 13 residues. The germline gives CDR1 SGHAT, CDR2 FQNNGV. With 3 bases removed from V and 3 bases from J, the gap between germline ends came to 8 bases.